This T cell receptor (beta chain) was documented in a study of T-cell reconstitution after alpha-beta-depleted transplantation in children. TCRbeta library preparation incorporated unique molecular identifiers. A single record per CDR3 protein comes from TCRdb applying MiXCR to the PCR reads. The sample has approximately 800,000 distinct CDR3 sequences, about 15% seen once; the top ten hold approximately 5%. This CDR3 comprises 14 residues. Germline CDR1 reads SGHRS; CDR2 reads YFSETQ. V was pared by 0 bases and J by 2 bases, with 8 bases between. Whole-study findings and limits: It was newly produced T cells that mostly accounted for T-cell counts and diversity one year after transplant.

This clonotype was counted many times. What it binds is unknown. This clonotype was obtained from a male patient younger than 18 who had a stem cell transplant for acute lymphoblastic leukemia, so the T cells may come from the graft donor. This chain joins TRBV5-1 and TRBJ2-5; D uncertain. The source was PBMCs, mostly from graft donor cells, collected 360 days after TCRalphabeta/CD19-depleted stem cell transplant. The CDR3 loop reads CASSLVTRQETQYF. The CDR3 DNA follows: TGCGCCAGCAGCTTGGTAACACGACAAGAGACCCAGTACTTC.